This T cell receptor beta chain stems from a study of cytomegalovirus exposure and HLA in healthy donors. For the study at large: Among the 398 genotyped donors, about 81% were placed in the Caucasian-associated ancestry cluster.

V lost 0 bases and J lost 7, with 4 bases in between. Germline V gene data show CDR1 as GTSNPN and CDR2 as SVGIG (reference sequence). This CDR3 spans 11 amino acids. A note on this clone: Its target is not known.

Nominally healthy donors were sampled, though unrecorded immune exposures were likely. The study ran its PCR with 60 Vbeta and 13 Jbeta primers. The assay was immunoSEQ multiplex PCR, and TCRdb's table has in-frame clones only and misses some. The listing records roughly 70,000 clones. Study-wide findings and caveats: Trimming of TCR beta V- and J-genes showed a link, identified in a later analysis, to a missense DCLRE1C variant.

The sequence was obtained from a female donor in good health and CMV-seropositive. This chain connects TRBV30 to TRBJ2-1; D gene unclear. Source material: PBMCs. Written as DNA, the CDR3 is TGTGCCTGGAGTGTACTTAATGAGCAGTTCTTC. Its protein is CAWSVLNEQFF.